This is a list of T cell receptor beta chains from one sample in a study of regulatory T cells in long-lasting Graves disease. TCRdb re-analysed the multiplex PCR reads in MiXCR, keeping a single row per CDR3 protein. Of roughly 450,000 distinct CDR3 sequences in the sample, 20% to 25% were seen once. The input for sequencing was peripheral blood mononuclear cells (PBMCs), taken when the disease was refractory, from a patient treated with antithyroid drugs. The receptors here all came from a female donor with Graves disease. Both conserved end residues are part of each CDR3. Each record gives: clone size, J gene, D gene, V gene, CDR3 DNA, CDR3 protein. The D gene is left open where the match is weak. A row's size may be missing; if present it is once, few, many or a size class.

many | TRBJ2-7 | . | TRBV28 | TGTGCCAGCAGTTACGCGGACTCCTACGAGCAGTACTTC | CASSYADSYEQYF
. | TRBJ2-1 | TRBD1 | TRBV28 | TGTGCCAGCAGTTCAATGTACGGGACAGGGTCATACAATGAGCAGTTCTTC | CASSSMYGTGSYNEQFF
many | TRBJ1-5 | . | TRBV2 | TGTGCCAGCAGCCCATCTGGTGGACGGATTTTGGCCAATCAGCCCCAGCATTTT | CASSPSGGRILANQPQHF
many | TRBJ2-5 | . | TRBV7-9 | TGTGCCAGCAGCCCCTTTACCGCCCCCAGGGAGACCCAGTACTTC | CASSPFTAPRETQYF
. | TRBJ2-7 | TRBD1 | TRBV28 | TGTGCCAGCAGGACAGGGGGAAGCTCCTACGAGCAGTACTTC | CASRTGGSSYEQYF
. | TRBJ2-4 | TRBD1 | TRBV29-1 | TGCAGCGTAGCGCAGGGGGCTCGGGGAAACATTCAGTACTTC | CSVAQGARGNIQYF
. | TRBJ2-1 | . | TRBV7-2 | TGTGCCAGCAGCTTACTTCTGGGCGGGACTCTGAGCTCCTACGAGCAGTTCTTC | CASSLLLGGTLSSYEQFF
many | TRBJ2-7 | . | TRBV2 | TGTGCCAGCAGCCCGACCGGGGGCAGCTCCTACGAGCAGTACTTC | CASSPTGGSSYEQYF
. | TRBJ1-3 | TRBD1 | TRBV20-1 | TGCAGTGCTATCGGGACAGGATCTGGAAACACCATATATTTT | CSAIGTGSGNTIYF
. | TRBJ2-3 | . | TRBV6-2/TRBV6-3 | TGTGCCAGCACGTGGAGCGCTTCCACAGATACGCAGTATTTT | CASTWSASTDTQYF
many | TRBJ1-1 | . | TRBV6-1 | TGTGCCAGCAACACTGGGGCCGCTGAAGCTTTCTTT | CASNTGAAEAFF
many | TRBJ1-2 | . | TRBV6-1 | TGTGCCAGCAGAAAGGACCTCGGGAGGGATGGCTACACCTTC | CASRKDLGRDGYTF
many | TRBJ2-4 | . | TRBV29-1 | TGCAGCGTTGTGGAGGTTCGGGGAGACATTCAGTACTTC | CSVVEVRGDIQYF
. | TRBJ2-7 | . | TRBV9 | TGTGCCAGCAGCCCCGTAGATGGTTCCTACGAGCAGTACTTC | CASSPVDGSYEQYF
. | TRBJ2-7 | . | TRBV6-6 | TGTGCCAGCAGTTACTCGATCTCAGCCTCCTACGAGCAGTACTTC | CASSYSISASYEQYF
. | TRBJ1-2 | . | TRBV29-1 | TGCAGCGTCCGGGAGAGTGGCTATGGCTACACCTTC | CSVRESGYGYTF
many | TRBJ1-6 | . | TRBV27 | TGTGCCAGCACCCAAAGTTATTTTCCGACCTCACCCCTCCACTTT | CASTQSYFPTSPLHF
few | TRBJ2-7 | . | TRBV5-1 | TGCGCCAGCATGTCCCAGGATTCCTACGAGCAGTACTTC | CASMSQDSYEQYF
many | TRBJ2-2 | . | TRBV2 | TGTGCCAGCAGACAGGGCTACACCGGGGAGCTGTTTTTT | CASRQGYTGELFF
many | TRBJ2-5 | . | TRBV20-1 | TGCAGTTCTTCAGCCGAGACCCAGTACTTC | CSSSAETQYF
many | TRBJ1-1 | TRBD1 | TRBV6-2/TRBV6-3 | TGTGCCAGCGGACAGGGGGCGCGGCCGAAGACTGAAGCTTTCTTT | CASGQGARPKTEAFF
few | TRBJ1-2 | . | TRBV29-1 | TGCAGCGTCGGGACTTCCGATGGCTACACCTTC | CSVGTSDGYTF
few | TRBJ2-2 | . | TRBV25-1 | TGTGCCAGCAGTGAATTCCCAAGCCCGGGACGGTCGGACGACACCGGGGAGCTGTTTTTT | CASSEFPSPGRSDDTGELFF
. | TRBJ2-7 | TRBD2 | TRBV11-2 | TGTGCCAGCAGCCTATTTAACTTAAAGCGGGAGTTTTACGAGCAGTACTTC | CASSLFNLKREFYEQYF
many | TRBJ2-7 | . | TRBV2 | TGTGCCAGTCTGCGACAGGCCTACGAGCAGTACTTC | CASLRQAYEQYF
many | TRBJ1-1 | . | TRBV12-3/TRBV12-4 | TGTGCCAGCAGACCCGCAGGGGAAAGTGTGAACACTGAAGCTTTCTTT | CASRPAGESVNTEAFF
. | TRBJ2-1 | . | TRBV28 | TGTGCCAGCAGCAAAGGGCTAGCAGATATCAACAATGAGCAGTTCTTC | CASSKGLADINNEQFF
. | TRBJ2-3 | . | TRBV11-2 | TGTGCCAGCAGCTTAGACGCAGCGGGCGGCACAGATACGCAGTATTTT | CASSLDAAGGTDTQYF
many | TRBJ1-5 | . | TRBV3-1 | TGTGCCAGCAGCCAAACGGCTAATCAGCCCCAGCATTTT | CASSQTANQPQHF
. | TRBJ1-1 | . | TRBV6-1 | TGTGCCAGCAGGGACGGGAACACTGAAGCTTCCTTT | CASRDGNTEASF
few | TRBJ2-7 | . | TRBV27 | TGTGCCAGCAGTGATTTACAGGCCGTCGAGCAGTACTTC | CASSDLQAVEQYF
. | TRBJ2-7 | TRBD2 | TRBV6-1 | TGTGCCAGTTCCCCCGGACTAGCGGCACCCTACGAGCAGTACTTC | CASSPGLAAPYEQYF
. | TRBJ2-7 | TRBD2 | TRBV10-3 | TGTGCCATCAGTGATATAGCGGGAGGTTCCTACGAGCAGTACTTC | CAISDIAGGSYEQYF
many | TRBJ2-7 | . | TRBV12-3/TRBV12-4 | TGTGCCAGCAGTCACTCAGTCTACGAGCAGTACTTC | CASSHSVYEQYF
. | TRBJ2-7 | . | TRBV5-1 | TGCGCCAGCAGCTTGGGACTAGGGGCGTCCTACGAGCAGTACTTC | CASSLGLGASYEQYF
. | TRBJ2-7 | . | TRBV19 | TGTGCCAGTAGTAGCGCGGGATTAAGTCTATACGAGCAGTACTTC | CASSSAGLSLYEQYF